The 10 T cell receptor beta chains listed next were all sequenced from one sample in a study of regulatory T cells in long-lasting Graves disease. TCR beta libraries were built with iRepertoire HTBI primers and Arm-PCR of CDR3 regions. TCRdb fed the multiplex PCR reads into MiXCR, producing one record per CDR3 protein. The sample shows roughly 400,000 distinct CDR3 sequences, under 25% of them seen only once. Documented time point: persistent/refractory GD, antithyroid drugs over 5 years with positive TRAb. Scientists built the TCR library using RNA that was extracted from PBMCs. The sequencing used peripheral blood mononuclear cells (PBMCs), collected when the disease was refractory, from a patient treated with antithyroid drugs. Receptors originate from a female donor with Graves disease.

To note about this clonotype: With a much larger clone just one base away, this may be a read error. This rearrangement joins TRBV20-1 to TRBJ2-5; D is tentatively TRBD1 or TRBD2 (5 bases each). V was cut by 6 bases and J by 5 bases, with 13 bases left in between. This CDR3 has 12 residues. Per the germline V gene, CDR1 is DFQATT and CDR2 is SNEGSKA (reference sequence). This CDR3 is CSAYGAAETQYF. The DNA for the CDR3 is TGCAGTGCCTACGGGGCTGCGGAGACCCAGTACTTC.

This clonotype showed up many times. The genes are TRBV12-3 or TRBV12-4 and TRBJ2-4; D is unclear. The germline V and J ends were trimmed by 6 bases and 2 bases, with 8 bases remaining between them. The CDR3 covers 13 residues. CDR3 region: CASSKRPKNIQYF. The DNA of the CDR3 is TGTGCCAGCAGCAAGAGGCCCAAAAACATTCAGTACTTC.

This clonotype appeared many times. This chain uses TRBV29-1 with TRBJ1-1, with D uncertain. This CDR3 contains 14 residues. From germline, CDR1 is SQVTM and CDR2 ANQGSEA. V gave up 4 bases and J gave up 1 base, with 13 bases separating them. CDR3 DNA sequence: TGCAGCGTTGGGTCCCGTCAGACGAACACTGAAGCTTTCTTT. This codes for CSVGSRQTNTEAFF.

CDR3 region: CSARQLLAGSGLREQYF. As DNA, the CDR3 is TGCAGTGCTAGACAACTACTAGCGGGATCCGGACTACGGGAGCAGTACTTC. The J gene is TRBJ2-7, the V gene TRBV20-1, with TRBD2 matching 10 bases. In germline, CDR1 is DFQATT, CDR2 SNEGSKA (reference sequence). With 2 bases clipped from V and 7 bases from J, the junction kept 17 bases outside the gene matches. The CDR3 has 17 residues.

This clonotype was seen at least ten times. The chain recombines TRBV10-3 with TRBJ1-2, with TRBD1 as a possible D gene (6 bases). The germline V and J ends were trimmed by 3 bases and 4 bases, with 15 bases remaining between them. The CDR3 runs to 15 residues. Germline V lookup: CDR1 ENHRY, CDR2 SYGVKD. The CDR3 DNA is TGTGCCATCAGTGAAGGCGGGGGGCGCGGCTATGGCTACACCTTC. This encodes CAISEGGGRGYGYTF.

The gene calls are TRBV4-1 and TRBJ2-2; 14 bases are shared with TRBD2. The germline V gene has CDR1 MGHRA and CDR2 YSYEKL. CDR3 length: 19 residues. The V segment lost 2 bases and the J segment 3 bases; nucleotides outside the gene matches: 8. This CDR3 reads CASSQPRLAGGPYTGELFF. CDR3 nucleotides: TGCGCCAGCAGCCAACCGAGACTAGCGGGAGGGCCTTACACCGGGGAGCTGTTTTTT.

The chain is built from TRBV27 and TRBJ2-2, with 12 bases identical to TRBD2. Germline values: CDR1 MNHEY, CDR2 SMNVEV (reference sequence). The CDR3 is made up of 17 amino acids. V lost 2 bases to trimming and J lost 0 bases; unmatched junction nucleotides: 1. The CDR3 nucleotides read TGTGCCAGCAGTTTAGGACTAGCGGGGTCGAACACCGGGGAGCTGTTTTTT. This sequence encodes CASSLGLAGSNTGELFF.

About this clonotype itself: This may arise from a read error, as a much more abundant clone is one base away. The V call is TRBV6-2 or TRBV6-3, the J call TRBJ1-2, with D hard to call. V lost 8 bases and J 6 bases, leaving 7 bases between the germline ends. The CDR3 totals 10 residues. Germline V CDR1 and CDR2: MNHEY, SVGEGT. The CDR3 loop is CASQLHGYTF. The DNA of the CDR3 is TGTGCCAGCCAGCTTCATGGCTACACCTTC.

In this sample, this clonotype turned up a few times. V is TRBV29-1 and J is TRBJ1-3; 7 nucleotides align to TRBD1. Trimming at V came to 6 bases and at J to 4 bases, leaving 0 bases not matched to a gene. CDR3 length equals 11 residues. CDR1 is SQVTM and CDR2 is ANQGSEA in the germline V gene. This CDR3 reads CSVTGGNTIYF. CDR3 nucleotides: TGCAGCGTGACAGGGGGAAACACCATATATTTT. Complete variable domain (other parts from reference TRBV29-1 and TRBJ1-3): SAVISQKPSRDICQRGTSLTIQCQVDSQVTMMFWYRQQPGQSLTLIATANQGSEATYESGFVIDKFPISRPNLTFSTLTVSNMSPEDSSIYLCSVTGGNTIYFGEGSWLTVV.

This chain joins TRBV9 and TRBJ2-2; D might be TRBD1 (5 bases). The germline V gene has CDR1 SGDLS and CDR2 YYNGEE. Deletions cut 0 bases from V and 1 base from J, with 7 bases between. The CDR3 totals 15 residues. CDR3 DNA: TGTGCCAGCAGCGTAGGACAGCTGAACACCGGGGAGCTGTTTTTT. Its translation: CASSVGQLNTGELFF.